This note documents a single T cell receptor (beta chain) sequence. Its antigen is still unknown. The record originates from a study of cytomegalovirus exposure and HLA in healthy donors. Study overall: Findings of an earlier analysis included 90 million to 120 million unique TCR beta sequences from 200 million or so T cells. Notes on the study in general: A previous analysis found most TCR beta V segments productive roughly 90% or roughly 30% of the time.

Use of 60 Vbeta and 13 Jbeta primers characterized the PCR. Libraries were prepared by immunoSEQ multiplex PCR; TCRdb keeps only in-frame clonotypes and omits some of them. The profile shows about 210,000 clones, more than 75% of them singletons. CDR1 and CDR2 from the germline V gene are WSHSY and SAAADI. CDR3 length equals 14 residues. Trimming cost V 3 bases and J 5 bases, with 13 bases left between them. Material: PBMCs. The clonotype comes from a girl aged 2 to 9 in good health and CMV-seronegative. The chain employs TRBV10-2 and TRBJ2-5; D remains unclear. In nucleotides, the CDR3 is TGCGCCAGCAGTGACTTAGCTAGGCGGGAGACCCAGTACTTC. Amino acids: CASSDLARRETQYF.